Listed here are 9 T cell receptor beta chains from one sample, sequenced in a study of T cell repertoires in cytomegalovirus infection. TCRdb reanalysed the reads using MiXCR and keeps one entry per CDR3 protein. The sample has approximately 730,000 distinct CDR3 sequences; around 35% are singletons. Their target antigens are unknown. The material sequenced was cultured PBMCs, taken from culture after CMV antigen stimulation. These receptors all stem from a human donor in good health (CMV status not recorded). Some clones in this sample may be carry-over from other donors' samples.

The chain uses TRBV7-2 and TRBJ2-3, with D perhaps being TRBD1 or TRBD2 (5 bases each). This CDR3 is 15 amino acids long. CDR1 and CDR2 (germline): SGHTA, FQGNSA. The germline V and J ends were trimmed by 5 bases and 2 bases, with 14 bases remaining between them. In DNA, the CDR3 is TGTGCCAGCAGCCTACAGTGGGGGAACACAGATACGCAGTATTTT. It codes for CASSLQWGNTDTQYF.

This clonotype was observed at least ten times. The chain carries TRBV7-9 and TRBJ2-1; a possible D gene is TRBD2 (5 bases). CDR3 length: 18 amino acids. V was clipped by 5 bases and J by 2 bases, with 22 bases between them. In germline, CDR1 is SEHNR, CDR2 FQNEAQ (reference sequence). DNA for the CDR3: TGTGCCAGCAGCCCAACGCCACCACCCGGAGGCGCCTACAATGAGCAGTTCTTC. Translation: CASSPTPPPGGAYNEQFF.

This chain uses TRBV6-1 with TRBJ1-5, with D unresolved. This CDR3 contains 14 residues. V shed 8 bases and J shed 0 bases, with 11 bases lying between them. Germline CDR1 is MNHNS and CDR2 is SASEGT. The CDR3 spells CASGASFSNQPQHF. The CDR3, as DNA: TGTGCCAGCGGAGCGTCGTTTAGCAATCAGCCCCAGCATTTT.

This chain uses TRBV28 with TRBJ2-7, with 8 bases lining up with TRBD1. The junction had 5 bases not matched to a gene; V was cut back by 5 bases and J by 2 bases. The CDR3 runs to 14 residues. The germline CDR1 and CDR2 sequences are MDHEN and SYDVKM. CDR3 in amino acids: CASSDRDRTYEQYF. The CDR3 region has the DNA TGTGCCAGCAGTGATAGGGACAGGACCTACGAGCAGTACTTC.

This clonotype turned up a few times. The chain is built from TRBV7-2 and TRBJ2-5; D is perhaps TRBD2 (6 bases). V was shortened by 5 bases and J by 2 bases, with 12 bases between the two germline ends. The CDR3 spans 14 residues. Per the germline V gene, CDR1 is SGHTA and CDR2 is FQGNSA. DNA of the CDR3: TGTGCCAGCAGCCGGCGGCGGGGTCAAGAGACCCAGTACTTC. Protein: CASSRRRGQETQYF.

As concerns this clonotype: Sequence at one end of the junction differs from germline and may be a read error. The V and J genes are TRBV5-3 and TRBJ2-2; the match to TRBD2 covers 7 bases. TRBV5-3 belongs to the ORF category, with a function that is uncertain. The CDR3 contains 16 residues. This CDR3 is CASSLEGTTNTGELFF. The CDR3 nucleotides read TGTGCCAGCAGCTTGGAAGGGACTACGAACACCGGGGAGCTGTTTTTT.

This clonotype was counted a single time. This chain links TRBV4-3 with TRBJ2-7, with a tentative D call TRBD2 (6 bases). The V end lost 0 bases, the J end lost 3 bases, and 15 bases lay between the germline ends. This CDR3 region has 16 residues. Germline CDR1 reads LGHNA; CDR2 reads YSLEER. CDR3: CASSQDWGVRHYEQYF. The CDR3 nucleotides read TGCGCCAGCAGCCAAGATTGGGGGGTTAGGCACTACGAGCAGTACTTC.

The rearrangement uses TRBV10-3 and TRBJ2-5; D assignment may be TRBD1 or TRBD2 (5 bases each). Germline V gene sequence: CDR1 ENHRY, CDR2 SYGVKD. The germline V and J ends were trimmed by 6 bases and 3 bases, with 5 bases remaining between them. The CDR3 contains 11 residues. CDR3 sequence reads: CAIRGEETQYF. The CDR3 nucleotides read TGTGCCATCAGGGGGGAAGAGACCCAGTACTTC.

The chain joins TRBV7-2 to TRBJ2-5, with D hard to call. CDR1 is SGHTA and CDR2 is FQGNSA in the germline V gene. V lost 0 bases and J lost 1, with 12 bases in between. The CDR3 has 16 residues. The DNA of the CDR3 is TGTGCCAGCAGCTTAGCAGCGACCATAGCCCAAGAGACCCAGTACTTC. It translates to CASSLAATIAQETQYF.